This T cell receptor beta chain was sequenced in a study of beta chain features in type 1 diabetes. Study-level information: Across the samples, around 110,000,000 sorted cells were examined in total. Whole-study results and caveats: All four CD4+ subsets of Type 1 diabetes patients contained TCRB CDR3s that were moderately but significantly shorter.

This clone was counted a few times. Its antigen is undetermined. Trimming took 4 bases from V and 4 from J; bases not matched to a gene: 3. Germline-derived CDR1 and CDR2 are SGHTA and FQGNSA. CDR3 length: 14 amino acids. cDNA synthesis used the whole RNA isolate, giving expressed TCRB sequences. Naive, central memory and regulatory T cell samples averaged roughly 3.4 million immunoSEQ reads each. The method was immunoSEQ multiplex PCR; TCRdb's version includes in-frame clones alone and lacks a portion of them. The table has approximately 300,000 clones, approximately 11% seen once. The J gene is TRBJ2-2, the V gene TRBV7-2; 7 bases match TRBD2. The clonotype was recovered from a woman in her twenties or thirties in good health. Material: naive CD4+ T cells from blood. The DNA of the CDR3 is TGTGCCAGCAGCTCACCGGGAGGCACCGGGGAGCTGTTTTTT. Translating it yields CASSSPGGTGELFF.